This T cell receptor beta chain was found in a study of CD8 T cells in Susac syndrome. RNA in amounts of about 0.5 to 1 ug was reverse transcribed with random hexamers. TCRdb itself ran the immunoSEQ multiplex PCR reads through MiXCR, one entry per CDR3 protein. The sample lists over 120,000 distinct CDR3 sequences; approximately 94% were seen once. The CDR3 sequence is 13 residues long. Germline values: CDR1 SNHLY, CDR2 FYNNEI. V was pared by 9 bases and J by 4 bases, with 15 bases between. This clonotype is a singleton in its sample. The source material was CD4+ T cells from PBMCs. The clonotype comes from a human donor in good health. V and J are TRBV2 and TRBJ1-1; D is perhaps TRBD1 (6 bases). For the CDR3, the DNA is TGTGCCAGAGATTCGACAGGAAGCACTGAAGCTTTCTTT. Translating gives CARDSTGSTEAFF.